Listed below are T cell receptor beta chains from one sample, sequenced in a study of cytomegalovirus exposure and HLA in healthy donors. This table comes from immunoSEQ multiplex PCR, and its TCRdb copy is limited to in-frame clones, with some not included. The sample has approximately 70,000 clones. The source material was PBMCs. These receptors came from a female donor in good health and CMV-seropositive. The CDR3 runs from the conserved cysteine through the conserved F or W. The D gene is left open where the match is weak.

v_gene	j_gene	d_gene	CDR3nt	CDR3aa
TRBV6-5	TRBJ1-2	NA	TGTGCCAGCACCAAAGGCGCAGGGAACTATGGCTACACCTTC	CASTKGAGNYGYTF
TRBV9	TRBJ1-6	TRBD1	TGTGCCAGCAGTCCGACCGGGACAGCAAAAAATAATTCACCCCTCCACTTT	CASSPTGTAKNNSPLHF
TRBV9	TRBJ2-2	NA	TGTGCCAGCAGCGTAGAAGCTAGATCGAACACCGGGGAGCTGTTTTTT	CASSVEARSNTGELFF
TRBV27	TRBJ1-1	NA	TGTGCCAGCAGTCTCAAACCGGGGAGGACTGAAGCTTTCTTT	CASSLKPGRTEAFF
TRBV6-5	TRBJ1-1	NA	TGTGCCAGCAGTTACCGGGGGGCTGGGACTGAAGCTTTCTTT	CASSYRGAGTEAFF
TRBV7-9	TRBJ1-1	NA	TGTGCCAGCAGCTTAGGCTGGGACTCGTACACTGAAGCTTTCTTT	CASSLGWDSYTEAFF
TRBV5-1	TRBJ2-1	NA	TGCGCCAGCAGGACAGGGGACTACTATGAGCAGTTCTTC	CASRTGDYYEQFF
TRBV29-1	TRBJ2-3	NA	TGCAGCGTTGTTTTCCGGGGTATCCCGGGGGATACGCAGTATTTT	CSVVFRGIPGDTQYF
TRBV6-5	TRBJ2-7	NA	TGTGCCAGCAGGGAGGGCATGCCCTACGAGCAGTACTTC	CASREGMPYEQYF
TRBV4-1	TRBJ1-5	TRBD1	TGCGCCAGCAGCCAGTGGGACAGGGGCGCTCAGCCCCAGCATTTT	CASSQWDRGAQPQHF
TRBV5-1	TRBJ2-5	TRBD2	TGCGCCAGCAGCAGACTAGCGCTGCAAGAGACCCAGTACTTC	CASSRLALQETQYF
TRBV18	TRBJ1-2	TRBD1	TGTGCCAGCTCATACAGGGGGGTCAACTATGGCTACACCTTC	CASSYRGVNYGYTF
TRBV9	TRBJ2-7	NA	TGTGCCAGCAGCGCAACGGGACACCGATACGAGCAGTACTTC	CASSATGHRYEQYF
TRBV6-5	TRBJ2-7	NA	TGTGCCAGCAGTCCATTGACAGGCCCCTACGAGCAGTGCTTC	CASSPLTGPYEQCF
TRBV7-9	TRBJ2-3	TRBD2	TGTGCCAGCAGCTTCATCCGGACTAGCGGGAGTGGTACAGATACGCAGTATTTT	CASSFIRTSGSGTDTQYF
TRBV7-8	TRBJ2-7	TRBD1	TGTGCCAGCAGCTCTCTCGGGACAGGGGTCTACGAGCAGTACTTC	CASSSLGTGVYEQYF
TRBV19	TRBJ2-5	NA	TGTGCCAGTAGCACCAGGAGGGCCCAAGAGACCCAGTACTTC	CASSTRRAQETQYF
TRBV18	TRBJ2-1	TRBD2	TGTGCCAGCTCACCACCACTAGCGGGAGTACGAAATGAGCAGTTCTTC	CASSPPLAGVRNEQFF
TRBV4-2	TRBJ2-5	NA	TGTGCCAGCAGCCGTTTTGGACAGCAAGAGACCCAGTACTTC	CASSRFGQQETQYF
TRBV27	TRBJ2-7	NA	TGTGCCAGCAGACCCGGGACAACGAACCACGAGCAGTACTTC	CASRPGTTNHEQYF
TRBV5-1	TRBJ2-6	NA	TGCGCCAGCAGCTGGGGGGGCGGGGGCGCATTTGGGGCCAACGTCCTGACTTTC	CASSWGGGGAFGANVLTF
TRBV9	TRBJ2-7	NA	TGTGCCAGCAGCGTAGCTGTCGGAGGTACCTACGAGCAGTACTTC	CASSVAVGGTYEQYF
TRBV11-3	TRBJ2-3	TRBD1	TGTGCCAGCAGCTTAAGGGGGCAACCAGATACGCAGTATTTT	CASSLRGQPDTQYF
TRBV5-1	TRBJ2-5	TRBD2	TGCGCCAGCAGCTTGGTCAGGACTAGCGTAGAGACCCAGTACTTC	CASSLVRTSVETQYF
TRBV5-6	TRBJ2-3	TRBD1	TGTGCCAGCAGCTGGCGGACAGGGAGGAACACAGATACGCAGTATTTT	CASSWRTGRNTDTQYF
TRBV5-4	TRBJ1-2	TRBD1	TGTGCCAGCAGCTTGGCCATAGGGGGCGGTCTCTACACCTTC	CASSLAIGGGLYTF
TRBV19	TRBJ2-6	TRBD1	TGTGCCAGTAGTATACAAGCGACAGGGTCCGGGGCCAACGTCCTGACTTTC	CASSIQATGSGANVLTF
TRBV29-1	TRBJ2-1	TRBD2	TGCAGCGTGCGAGGACTAGCGGGGAACAATGAGCAGTTCTTC	CSVRGLAGNNEQFF
TRBV6-5	TRBJ2-5	NA	TGTGCCAGCAACCAGGGAACTTATCGTGGGACCCAGTACTTC	CASNQGTYRGTQYF
TRBV19	TRBJ2-5	NA	TGTGCCAGTAGTACGGGGAGAGAGACCCAGTACTTC	CASSTGRETQYF
TRBV6-4	TRBJ1-4	NA	TGTGCCAGCAGTCCGCCGGAAATACGGACACCTGCAACTAATGAAAAACTGTTTTTT	CASSPPEIRTPATNEKLFF
TRBV2	TRBJ2-7	NA	TGTGCCAGCAGTGAAGGGCAGGGTGGCGAGCAGTACTTC	CASSEGQGGEQYF
TRBV5-1	TRBJ2-2	TRBD2	TGCGCCAGCAGCTTACTTAGCGGGGGGGCCGTCGGGGAGCTGTTTTTT	CASSLLSGGAVGELFF